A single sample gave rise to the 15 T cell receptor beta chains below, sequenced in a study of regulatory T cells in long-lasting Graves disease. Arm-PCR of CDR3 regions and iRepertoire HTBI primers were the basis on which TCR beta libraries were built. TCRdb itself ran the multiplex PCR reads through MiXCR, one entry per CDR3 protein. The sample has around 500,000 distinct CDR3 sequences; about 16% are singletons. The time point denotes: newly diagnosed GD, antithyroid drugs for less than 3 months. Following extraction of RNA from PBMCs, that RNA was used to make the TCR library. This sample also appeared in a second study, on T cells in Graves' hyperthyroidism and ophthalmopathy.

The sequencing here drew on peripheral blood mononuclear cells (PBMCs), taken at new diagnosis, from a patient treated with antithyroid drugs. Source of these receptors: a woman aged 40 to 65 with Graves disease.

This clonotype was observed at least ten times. DNA of the CDR3: TGTGCCAGCAGTGTATCGAGGGTCAATCAGCCCCAGCATTTT. This gives the protein CASSVSRVNQPQHF. The chain recombines TRBV2 with TRBJ1-5; D unresolved. The V and J ends lost 4 bases and 3 bases respectively, with 10 bases between them. This CDR3 region has 14 residues. Germline values: CDR1 SNHLY, CDR2 FYNNEI.

The CDR3 loop is CASSRQGPGELFF. In DNA form, the CDR3 reads TGTGCCAGCAGTCGACAGGGGCCCGGGGAGCTGTTTTTT. V gene TRBV2 combines with J gene TRBJ2-2, with 8 positions matching TRBD1. CDR1 is SNHLY and CDR2 is FYNNEI in the germline V gene. This CDR3 spans 13 amino acids. The V and J ends lost 5 bases and 6 bases, in that order; junction bases with no gene match: 2.

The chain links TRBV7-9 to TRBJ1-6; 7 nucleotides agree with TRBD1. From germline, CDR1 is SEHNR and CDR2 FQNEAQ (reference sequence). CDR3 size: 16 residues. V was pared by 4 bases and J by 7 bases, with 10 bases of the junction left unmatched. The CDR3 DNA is TGTGCCAGCAGCTCAGGTCCCGGGACAGAAAATTCACCCCTCCACTTT. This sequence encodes CASSSGPGTENSPLHF.

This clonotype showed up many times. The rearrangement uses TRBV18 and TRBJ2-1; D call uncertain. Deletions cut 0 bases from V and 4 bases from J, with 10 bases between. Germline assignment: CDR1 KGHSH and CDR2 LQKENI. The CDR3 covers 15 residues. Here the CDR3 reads CASSPPGHSYNEQFF. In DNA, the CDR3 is TGTGCCAGCTCACCACCAGGGCATAGTTACAATGAGCAGTTCTTC.

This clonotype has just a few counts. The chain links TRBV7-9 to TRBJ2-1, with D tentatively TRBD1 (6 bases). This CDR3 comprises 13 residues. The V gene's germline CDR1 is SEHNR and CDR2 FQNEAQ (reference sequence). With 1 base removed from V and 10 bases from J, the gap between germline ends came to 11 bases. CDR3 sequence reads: CASSLVDSGEQFF. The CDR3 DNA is TGTGCCAGCAGCTTAGTGGACAGTGGGGAGCAGTTCTTC.

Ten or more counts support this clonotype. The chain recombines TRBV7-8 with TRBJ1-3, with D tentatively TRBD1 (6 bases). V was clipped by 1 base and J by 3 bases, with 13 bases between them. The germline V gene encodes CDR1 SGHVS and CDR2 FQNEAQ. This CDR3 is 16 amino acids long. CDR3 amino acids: CASSLGGQPIGNTIYF. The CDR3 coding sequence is TGTGCCAGCAGCTTAGGCGGACAGCCGATTGGAAACACCATATATTTT.

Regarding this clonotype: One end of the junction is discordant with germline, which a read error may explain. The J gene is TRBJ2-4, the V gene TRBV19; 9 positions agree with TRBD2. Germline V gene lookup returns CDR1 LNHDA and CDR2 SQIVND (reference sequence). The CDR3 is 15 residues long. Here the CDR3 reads CASSDKTSGVTIQHF. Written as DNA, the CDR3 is TGTGCCAGTAGTGATAAGACTAGCGGAGTAACCATTCAGCACTTC.

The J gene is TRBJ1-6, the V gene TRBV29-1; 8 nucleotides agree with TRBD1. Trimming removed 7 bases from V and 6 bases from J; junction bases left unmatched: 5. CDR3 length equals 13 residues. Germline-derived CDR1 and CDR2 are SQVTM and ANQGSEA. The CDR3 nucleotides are TGCAGCGCCCAGACAGGGGTTAATTCACCCCTCCACTTT. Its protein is CSAQTGVNSPLHF.

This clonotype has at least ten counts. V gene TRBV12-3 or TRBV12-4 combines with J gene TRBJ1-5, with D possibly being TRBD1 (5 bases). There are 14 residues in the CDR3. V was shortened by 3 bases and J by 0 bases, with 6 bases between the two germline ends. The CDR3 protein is CASSFGASNQPQHF. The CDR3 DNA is TGTGCCAGCAGTTTTGGGGCTAGCAATCAGCCCCAGCATTTT.

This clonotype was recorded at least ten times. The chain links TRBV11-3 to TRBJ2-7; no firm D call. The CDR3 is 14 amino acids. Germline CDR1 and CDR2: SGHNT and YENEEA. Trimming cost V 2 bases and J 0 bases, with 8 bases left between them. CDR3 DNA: TGTGCCAGCAGCTTACTGCGGATCTCCTACGAGCAGTACTTC. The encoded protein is CASSLLRISYEQYF.

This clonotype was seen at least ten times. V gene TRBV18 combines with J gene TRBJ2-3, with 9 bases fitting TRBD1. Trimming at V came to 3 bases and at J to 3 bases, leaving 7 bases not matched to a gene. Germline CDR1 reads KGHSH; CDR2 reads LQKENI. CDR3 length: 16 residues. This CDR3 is CASSPLPGQGTDTQYF. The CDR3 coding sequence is TGTGCCAGCTCACCCCTCCCGGGACAGGGAACAGATACGCAGTATTTT.

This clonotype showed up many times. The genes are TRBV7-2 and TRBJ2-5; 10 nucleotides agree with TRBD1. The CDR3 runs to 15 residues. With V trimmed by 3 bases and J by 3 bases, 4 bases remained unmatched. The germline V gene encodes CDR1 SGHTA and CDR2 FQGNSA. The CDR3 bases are TGTGCCAGCAGCTTCCTGGGACAGGGGAAAGAGACCCAGTACTTC. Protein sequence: CASSFLGQGKETQYF.

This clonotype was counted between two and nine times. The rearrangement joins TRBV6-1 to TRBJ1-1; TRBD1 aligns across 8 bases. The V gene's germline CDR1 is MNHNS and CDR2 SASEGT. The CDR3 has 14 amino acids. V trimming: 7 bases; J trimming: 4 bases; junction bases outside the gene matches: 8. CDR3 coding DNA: TGTGCCAGCAAAGACAGGGGCTTCGGCACTGAAGCTTTCTTT. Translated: CASKDRGFGTEAFF.

CDR3 in amino acids: CASSLERGGDGYTF. The DNA for the CDR3 is TGTGCCAGCAGCTTGGAGAGGGGAGGGGATGGCTACACCTTC. This chain uses TRBV5-4 with TRBJ1-2; perhaps TRBD1 as D (5 bases). V lost 0 bases and J lost 6, with 12 bases in between. CDR1 and CDR2 from the germline V gene are SGHNT and YYREEE (reference sequence). The CDR3 has 14 residues.

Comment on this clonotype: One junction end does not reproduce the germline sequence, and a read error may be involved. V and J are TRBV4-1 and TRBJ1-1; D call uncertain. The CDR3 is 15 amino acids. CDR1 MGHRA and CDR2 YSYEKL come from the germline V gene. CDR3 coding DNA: TGTGCCAGCAGCCAAGCTGGGTACATGAACACTGAAGCTTTCTTT. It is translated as CASSQAGYMNTEAFF.